This T cell receptor beta chain originates from a study of shared clonotypes between healthy human individuals (dated by TCRdb to the early 2020s). In terms of the full investigation: Three men and a couple of women, aged 18 to 49 years, made up the cohort. To increase sequencing depth and limit assay-specific biases, different laboratories used diverse techniques to prepare libraries and sequence TCR repertoires. Blood TCR repertoires of four to six healthy adults were deeply sequenced to estimate repertoire size and the extent of clonotype sharing between individuals. Per donor, three plates each were used for CD4 naive and CD4 memory, two for CD8 naive, and one for CD8 memory. Each donor's leukapheresis produced roughly between about 0.9 and 9.5 billion PBMCs. The paper's findings and limits, for the study overall: Larger estimated clonotype richness was generally found for naive subsets than for memory subsets. Clonotypes shared by all four sorted-subset donors showed higher generation probabilities than non-shared clonotypes. Roughly 5% of naive CD4, 3% to 3.5% of naive CD8, 2.3% of memory CD4, and 0.4% of memory CD8 clonotypes were shared across a handful of donors. Sampling was limited to blood, and TCR repertoires in tissue likely differ from TCR repertoires in blood. Incomplete sequencing was indicated by rarefaction of sorted-subset datasets, despite the large sequencing depth. Because the study included a small number of donors, the genetic and exposure-history diversity represented was limited. Pairwise subsampling led to the expectation that sequencing depth would affect the degree of clonotype sharing among donors.

TCR CDR3 regions were amplified from genomic DNA by multiplex PCR using the deep immunoSEQ assay. Extracted genomic DNA from each cell subset was spread evenly across all wells of several immunoSEQ 96-well plates, with each plate serving as a replicate. For sorted subsets, around 0.2 ug of genomic DNA, equivalent to 25,000 to 30,000 T cell genomes, went into each replicate PCR. Purified libraries were measured with a Qubit 3.0 fluorometer, size-checked on a Bioanalyzer 2100, and measured again with the KAPA Library Quantification kit. Every immunoSEQ 96-well plate was sequenced on a separate single-read 150-cycle Illumina NextSeq 550 flow cell. The paper's data handling went like this. Because the immunoSEQ output included only junctional sequences and no quality scores, the filtering could not be the same as the filtering used for full-length reads. Sequences were annotated with PyIR, a Python wrapper for IgBLAST v1.9, and V/J genes and CDR3 were assigned using IMGT germline references. Reads with weak V/J assignments (E-value above 1e-6), missing CDR3, stop codons, out-of-frame junctions, or ambiguous translated residues were removed. V3J clonotypes were defined as sequences sharing an identical inferred V gene, J gene, and CDR3 amino acid sequence. To compute the percentage overlap between repertoires, the number of shared unique clonotypes was divided by the size of the smaller repertoire. Richness of each repertoire was evaluated using RTK rarefaction, the Chao1 estimator, and Recon v2.1 estimates of unobserved clonotypes. OLGA was used to compute generation probabilities for all TCRbeta clonotypes that the gDNA method yielded from several donors. In TCRdb, the immuneACCESS table is reduced to in-frame sequences with V and J assigned. These tables do not hold every clone; where another copy was compared, an unresolved V gene accounts for under half, and the others remain unexplained. V and J calls and clone size are as listed in that table; D and trimming were resolved from the DNA. The sample data list fewer than 2.5 million clones, and over 85% of these were observed just once. The top ten clonotypes cover 0.36% of the sample.

The junction carries 10 bases between V and J, which are trimmed by 2 bases and 0 bases respectively. As encoded in the germline V gene (reference sequence), CDR1 is MNHNY while CDR2 is SVGAGI. The CDR3 goes from the cysteine to the phenylalanine over 15 residues. Of all the DNA, just the CDR3 is kept, 45 bases in frame from base 1. The donors were healthy, HIV-negative adults who had no recently reported acute infections or vaccinations. Every donor was a Caucasian adult living in Nashville, Tennessee, USA. Magnetic negative selection was used to enrich CD4+ T cells, after which naive cells were positively selected on CD45RA and the negative fraction became the memory subset. Blood was obtained by leukapheresis, after which PBMCs were separated by Ficoll-Histopaque density gradient centrifugation and cryopreserved in liquid nitrogen vapor phase. Purity and quantity of every magnetically sorted T cell population were checked by analytical flow cytometry. Each sorted fraction had its genomic DNA isolated and then quantified by UV absorbance on a Nanodrop 2000c.

A word on this clone: Its specific antigen is unknown. The input lacks base qualities; no much larger clone sits a single base away.

The V and J segments used are TRBV6-6 and TRBJ1-1; the D gene is perhaps TRBD1, on 5 matching bases. The clonotype was recovered from a man aged 18-30 years in good health. Some clones in this sample may be carry-over from other donors' samples. Specimen: naive CD4+ T cells from PBMCs. The sample's cell subset or site, from its label and the paper: CD45RA+ positively selected. The CDR3 protein is CASSYGAGVNTEAFF. The bases are TGTGCCAGCAGTTACGGTGCGGGGGTGAACACTGAAGCTTTCTTT.